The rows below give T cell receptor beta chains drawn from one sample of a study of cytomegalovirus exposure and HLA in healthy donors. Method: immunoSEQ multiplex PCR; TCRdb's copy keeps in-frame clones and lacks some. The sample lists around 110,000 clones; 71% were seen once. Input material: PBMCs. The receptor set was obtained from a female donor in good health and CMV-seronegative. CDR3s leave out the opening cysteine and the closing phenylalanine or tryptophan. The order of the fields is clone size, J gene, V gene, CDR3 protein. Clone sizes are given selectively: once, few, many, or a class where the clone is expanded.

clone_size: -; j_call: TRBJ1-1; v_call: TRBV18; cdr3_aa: ASSPAGGTEAF
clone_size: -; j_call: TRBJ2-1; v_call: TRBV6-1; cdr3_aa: ASSDWREGKQF
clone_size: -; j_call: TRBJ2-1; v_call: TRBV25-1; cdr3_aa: ASSPGTGDEQF
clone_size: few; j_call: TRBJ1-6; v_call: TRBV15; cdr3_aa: ATSRAGGASSSYNSPLH
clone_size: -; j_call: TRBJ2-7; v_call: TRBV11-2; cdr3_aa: ASSGIQTGGLYEQY
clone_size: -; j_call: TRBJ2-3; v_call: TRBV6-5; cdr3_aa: ASRRTGGITDTQY
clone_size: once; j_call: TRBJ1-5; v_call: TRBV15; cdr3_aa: ATSERTARVLGQPQH
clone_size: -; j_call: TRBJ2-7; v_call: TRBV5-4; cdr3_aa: ASRSSRTSGSPHEQY
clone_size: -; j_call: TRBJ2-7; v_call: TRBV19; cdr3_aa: ASSRTGLSLYEQY
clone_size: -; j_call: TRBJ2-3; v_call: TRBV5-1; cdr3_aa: ASSSQVSDTQY
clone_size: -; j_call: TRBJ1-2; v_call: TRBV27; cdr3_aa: ASSFDRGSPIDGYT
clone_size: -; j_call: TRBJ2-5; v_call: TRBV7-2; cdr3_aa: ASSFAGEETQY
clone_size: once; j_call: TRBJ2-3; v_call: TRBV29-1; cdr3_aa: SVEAASGDTQY
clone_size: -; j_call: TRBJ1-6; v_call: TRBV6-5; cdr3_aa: ASSYFQRGSPLH
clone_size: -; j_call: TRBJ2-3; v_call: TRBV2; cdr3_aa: ASNGDTQY
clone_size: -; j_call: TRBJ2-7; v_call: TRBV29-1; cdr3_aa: SVSGGARVEQY
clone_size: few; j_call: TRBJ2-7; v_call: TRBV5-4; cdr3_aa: ASSLSGARAAGPYEQY
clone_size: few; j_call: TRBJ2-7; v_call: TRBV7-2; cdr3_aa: ASSLAGGGTYYEQY
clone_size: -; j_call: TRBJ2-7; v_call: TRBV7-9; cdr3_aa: ASSHPGDRAYEQY
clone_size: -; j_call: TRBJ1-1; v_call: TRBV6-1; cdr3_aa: ASREALDRATEAF
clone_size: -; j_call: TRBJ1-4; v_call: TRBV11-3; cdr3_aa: ASSLGTSEKLF
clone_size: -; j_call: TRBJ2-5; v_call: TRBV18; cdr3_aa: ASSPLRKGVGETQY
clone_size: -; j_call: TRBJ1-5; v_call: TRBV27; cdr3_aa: ASSLAGDNQPQH
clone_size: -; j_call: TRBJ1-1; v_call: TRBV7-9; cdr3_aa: ASSPRGGWGTEAF
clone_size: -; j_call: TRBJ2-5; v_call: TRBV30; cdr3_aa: AWSGARESGQETQY
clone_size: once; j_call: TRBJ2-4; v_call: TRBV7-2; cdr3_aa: ASSPTIYGGAKNIQY
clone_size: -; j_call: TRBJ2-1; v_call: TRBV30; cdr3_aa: AWSPLGEQF
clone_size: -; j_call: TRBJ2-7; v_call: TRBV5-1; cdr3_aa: ASSPFGTIAYEQY
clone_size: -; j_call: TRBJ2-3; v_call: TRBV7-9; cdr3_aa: ASSLRRVSSTDTQY
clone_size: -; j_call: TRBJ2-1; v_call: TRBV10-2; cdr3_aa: ASSGRASGRTYNEQF
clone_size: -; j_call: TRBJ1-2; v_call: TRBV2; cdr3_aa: ASSGDRPNNYGYT
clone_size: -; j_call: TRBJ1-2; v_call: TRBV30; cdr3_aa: AWSPLNYGYT
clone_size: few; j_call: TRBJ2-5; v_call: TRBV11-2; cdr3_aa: ASSPARGPGETQY
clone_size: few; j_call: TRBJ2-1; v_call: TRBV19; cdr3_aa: ASSIGTSRKF
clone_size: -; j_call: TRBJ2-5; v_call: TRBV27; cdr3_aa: ASSLGVQETQY
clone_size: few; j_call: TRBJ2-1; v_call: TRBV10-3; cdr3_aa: AITGGNEQF
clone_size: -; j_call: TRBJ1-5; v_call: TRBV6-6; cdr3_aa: ASKQGLDQPQH
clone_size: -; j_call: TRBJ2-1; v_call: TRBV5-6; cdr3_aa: ASSFGLANYNEQF
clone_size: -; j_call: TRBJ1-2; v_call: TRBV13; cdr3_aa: ASSRDRGFYGYT
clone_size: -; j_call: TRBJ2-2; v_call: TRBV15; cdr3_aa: ATSRDHAGNTGELF
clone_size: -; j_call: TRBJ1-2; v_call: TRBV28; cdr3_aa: ASSSPTGANLYGYT